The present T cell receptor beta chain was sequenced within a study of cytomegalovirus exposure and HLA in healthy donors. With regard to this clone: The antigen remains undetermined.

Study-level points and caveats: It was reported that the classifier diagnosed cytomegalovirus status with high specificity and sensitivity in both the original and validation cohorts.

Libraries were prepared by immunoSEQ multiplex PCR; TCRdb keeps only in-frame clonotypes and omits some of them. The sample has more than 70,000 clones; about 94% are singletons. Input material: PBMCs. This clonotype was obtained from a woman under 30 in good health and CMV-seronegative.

For the CDR3, the DNA is TGTGCCAGCAGGGGACAGGGACCGGGCAATGAGCAGTTCTTC. It is translated as CASRGQGPGNEQFF. The genes are TRBV6-1 and TRBJ2-1, with 9 bases that match TRBD1. V shed 6 bases, J shed 6 bases, and the junction held 6 bases outside the gene matches. The CDR3 has 14 residues. Germline CDR1 MNHNS, CDR2 SASEGT.